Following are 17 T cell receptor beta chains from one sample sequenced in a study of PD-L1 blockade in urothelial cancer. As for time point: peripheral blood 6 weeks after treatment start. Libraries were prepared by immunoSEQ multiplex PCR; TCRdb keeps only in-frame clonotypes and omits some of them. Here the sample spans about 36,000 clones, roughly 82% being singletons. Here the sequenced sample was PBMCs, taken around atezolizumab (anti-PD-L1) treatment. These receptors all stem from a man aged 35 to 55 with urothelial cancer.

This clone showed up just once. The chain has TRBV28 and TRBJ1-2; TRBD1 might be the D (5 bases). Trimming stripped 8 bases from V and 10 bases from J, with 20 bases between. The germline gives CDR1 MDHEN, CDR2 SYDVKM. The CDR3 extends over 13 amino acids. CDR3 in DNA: TGTGCCAGCGGCCGACCCCCGGGGGAGGACTACACCTTC. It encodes CASGRPPGEDYTF.

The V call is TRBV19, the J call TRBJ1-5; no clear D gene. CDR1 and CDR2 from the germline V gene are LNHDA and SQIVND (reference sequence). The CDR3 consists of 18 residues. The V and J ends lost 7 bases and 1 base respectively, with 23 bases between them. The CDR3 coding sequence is TGTGCCAGTATAGAGCCAGCGCCGGCTTTGGAAAGCAATCAGCCCCAGCATTTT. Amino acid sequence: CASIEPAPALESNQPQHF.

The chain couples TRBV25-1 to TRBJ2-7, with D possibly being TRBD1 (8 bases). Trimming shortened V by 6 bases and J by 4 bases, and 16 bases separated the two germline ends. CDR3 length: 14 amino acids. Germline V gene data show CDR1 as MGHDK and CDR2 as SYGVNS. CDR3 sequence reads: CASRSQGGPYEQYF. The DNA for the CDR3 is TGTGCCAGCAGGTCACAGGGGGGGCCGTACGAGCAGTACTTC.

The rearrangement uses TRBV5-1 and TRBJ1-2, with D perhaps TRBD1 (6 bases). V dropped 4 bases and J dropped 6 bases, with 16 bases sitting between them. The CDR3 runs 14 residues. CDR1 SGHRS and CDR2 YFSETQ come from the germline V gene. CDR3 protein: CASSGGHAIDGYTF. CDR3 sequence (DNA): TGCGCCAGCAGCGGGGGACACGCTATCGATGGCTACACCTTC. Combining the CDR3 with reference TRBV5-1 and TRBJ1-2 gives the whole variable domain KAGVTQTPRYLIKTRGQQVTLSCSPISGHRSVSWYQQTPGQGLQFLFEYFSETQRNKGNFPGRFSGRQFSNSRSEMNVSTLELGDSALYLCASSGGHAIDGYTFGSGTRLTVV.

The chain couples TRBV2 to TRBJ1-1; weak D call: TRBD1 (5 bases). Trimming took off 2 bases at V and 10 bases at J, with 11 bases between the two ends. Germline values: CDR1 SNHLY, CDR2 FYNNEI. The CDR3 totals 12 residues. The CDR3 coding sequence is TGTGCCAGCAGTGAATTGGGGGAGGGAGCTTTCTTT. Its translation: CASSELGEGAFF.

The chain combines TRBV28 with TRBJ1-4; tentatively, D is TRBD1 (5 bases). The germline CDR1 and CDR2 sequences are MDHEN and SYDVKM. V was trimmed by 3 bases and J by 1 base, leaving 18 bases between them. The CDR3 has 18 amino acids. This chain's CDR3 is CASSLAGLGKGTNEKLFF. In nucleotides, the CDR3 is TGTGCCAGCAGTTTGGCAGGGCTGGGTAAGGGAACTAATGAAAAACTGTTTTTT. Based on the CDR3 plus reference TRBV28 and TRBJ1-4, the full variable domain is DVKVTQSSRYLVKRTGEKVFLECVQDMDHENMFWYRQDPGLGLRLIYFSYDVKMKEKGDIPEGYSVSREKKERFSLILESASTNQTSMYLCASSLAGLGKGTNEKLFFGSGTQLSVL.

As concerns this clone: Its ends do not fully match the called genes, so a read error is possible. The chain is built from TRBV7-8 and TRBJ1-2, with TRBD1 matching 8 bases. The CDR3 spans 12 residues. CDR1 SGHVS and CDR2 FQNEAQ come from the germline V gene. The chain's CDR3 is CAGRGREGGYTF. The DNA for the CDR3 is TGTGCCGGCAGGGGGCGGGAGGGGGGCTACACCTTC.

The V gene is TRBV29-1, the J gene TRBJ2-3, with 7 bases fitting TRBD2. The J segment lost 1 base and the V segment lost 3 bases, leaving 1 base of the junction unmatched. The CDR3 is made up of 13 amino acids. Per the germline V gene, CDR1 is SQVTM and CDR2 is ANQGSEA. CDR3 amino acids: CSVDGRGTDTQYF. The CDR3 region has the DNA TGCAGCGTTGATGGGAGGGGCACAGATACGCAGTATTTT.

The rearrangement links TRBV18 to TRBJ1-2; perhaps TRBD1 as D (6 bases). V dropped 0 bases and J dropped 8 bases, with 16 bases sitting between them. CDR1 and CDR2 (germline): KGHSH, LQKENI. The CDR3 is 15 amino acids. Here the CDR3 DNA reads TGTGCCAGCTCACCACCGAGGGGGGGTACGCAAGGCTACACCTTC. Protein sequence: CASSPPRGGTQGYTF.

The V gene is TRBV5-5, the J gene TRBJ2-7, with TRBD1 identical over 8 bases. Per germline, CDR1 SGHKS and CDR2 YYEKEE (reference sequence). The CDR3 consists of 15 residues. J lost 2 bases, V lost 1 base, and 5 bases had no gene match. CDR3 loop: CASSLTGTGPYEQYF. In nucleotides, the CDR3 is TGTGCCAGCAGCTTGACCGGGACAGGCCCCTACGAGCAGTACTTC.

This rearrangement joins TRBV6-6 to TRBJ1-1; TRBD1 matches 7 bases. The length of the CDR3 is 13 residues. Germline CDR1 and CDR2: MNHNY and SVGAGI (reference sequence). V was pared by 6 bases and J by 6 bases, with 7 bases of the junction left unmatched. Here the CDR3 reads CASSRQGRAEAFF. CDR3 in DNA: TGTGCCAGCAGCCGACAGGGACGCGCTGAAGCTTTCTTT.

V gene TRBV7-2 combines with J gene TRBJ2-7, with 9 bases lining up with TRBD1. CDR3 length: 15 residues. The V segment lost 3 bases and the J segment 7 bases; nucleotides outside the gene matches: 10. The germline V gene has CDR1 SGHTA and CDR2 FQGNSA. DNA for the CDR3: TGTGCCAGCAGCTTTACCGGGACAGGGTGGGCGGAGCAGTACTTC. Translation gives CASSFTGTGWAEQYF.

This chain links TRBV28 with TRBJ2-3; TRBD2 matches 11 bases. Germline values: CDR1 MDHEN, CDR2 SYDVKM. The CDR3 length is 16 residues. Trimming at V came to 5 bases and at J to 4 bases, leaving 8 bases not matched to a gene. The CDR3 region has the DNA TGTGCCAGCAGTGAAAATAGCGGGAGGGCCCCAGATACGCAGTATTTT. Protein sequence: CASSENSGRAPDTQYF.

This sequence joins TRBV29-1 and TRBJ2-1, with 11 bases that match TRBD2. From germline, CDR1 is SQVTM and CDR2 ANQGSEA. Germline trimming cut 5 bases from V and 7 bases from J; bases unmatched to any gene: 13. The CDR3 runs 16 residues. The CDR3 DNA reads TGCAGCGTTCAACCTAGGATAGCGGGAGGGGGGAATGAGCAGTTCTTC. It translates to CSVQPRIAGGGNEQFF.

The CDR3 spells CASSFQYEQYF. DNA for the CDR3: TGTGCCAGCAGCTTTCAATACGAGCAGTACTTC. The chain uses TRBV7-9 and TRBJ2-7; no firm D call. The V gene lost 3 bases and the J gene lost 4 bases, with 4 bases spanning the gap. This CDR3 spans 11 amino acids. The germline gives CDR1 SEHNR, CDR2 FQNEAQ (reference sequence).

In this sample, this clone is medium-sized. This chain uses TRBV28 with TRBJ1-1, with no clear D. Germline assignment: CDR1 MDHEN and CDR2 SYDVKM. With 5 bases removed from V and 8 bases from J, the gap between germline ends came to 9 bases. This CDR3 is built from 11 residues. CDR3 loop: CASSREAEAFF. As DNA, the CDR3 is TGTGCCAGCAGTAGGGAGGCCGAAGCTTTCTTT.

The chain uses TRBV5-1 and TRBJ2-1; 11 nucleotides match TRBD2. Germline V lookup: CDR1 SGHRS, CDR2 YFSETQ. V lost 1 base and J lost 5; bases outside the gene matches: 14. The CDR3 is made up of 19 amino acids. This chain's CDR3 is CASSLIGQGGTSGNNEQFF. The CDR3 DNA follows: TGCGCCAGCAGCTTGATAGGACAGGGTGGGACTAGCGGCAACAATGAGCAGTTCTTC.